The sequence of this T cell receptor beta chain was determined in a study of PD-1 and CTLA-4 blockade in melanoma. Here immunoSEQ multiplex PCR was the method, and the copy in TCRdb shows in-frame clones only, minus some. The profile shows about 28,000 clones, more than 85% of them singletons. Germline loops: CDR1 SEHNR, CDR2 FQNEAQ (reference sequence). This CDR3 region has 15 residues. V dropped 3 bases and J dropped 8; count of bases not matched to a gene: 8. The specimen comprised CD8+ T cells from peripheral blood, sampled from a patient given anti-PD-1 treatment. The receptor was derived from a human donor with melanoma. V is TRBV7-9 and J is TRBJ2-1; 9 bases agree with TRBD1. Here the CDR3 reads CASSFPGTGSDEQFF. The CDR3, as DNA: TGTGCCAGCAGCTTCCCCGGGACAGGGTCGGATGAGCAGTTCTTC. Full variable domain (missing parts from reference TRBV7-9 and TRBJ2-1): DTGVSQNPRHKITKRGQNVTFRCDPISEHNRLYWYRQTLGQGPEFLTYFQNEAQLEKSRLLSDRFSAERPKGSFSTLEIQRTEQGDSAMYLCASSFPGTGSDEQFFGPGTRLTVL.